Reported below is one TCR beta chain. Its matching antigen is unknown. They built TCR cDNA with 5'RACE template switching, a step that put in a universal primer site and UMIs. A single record per CDR3 protein comes from TCRdb applying MiXCR to the 5' RACE reads. This sample has about 400,000 distinct CDR3 sequences, with approximately 5.7% found just once. This specimen belongs to a study of T cells after yellow fever vaccination. Study-level information: Preparing low-cell-number fractions relied on SMART-Seq v4 Ultra Low Input. Findings and caveats of the study: Primary-vaccination clones mostly resurfaced post-booster (96% CD4, more than 85% CD8). Faster peaking, at day 5 versus 15, marked a secondary response that was weaker.

CDR1 SGDLS and CDR2 YYNGEE come from the germline V gene. V was cut by 2 bases and J by 8 bases, with 23 bases left in between. The CDR3 runs to 17 residues. The source of this sequence is a man aged 30-40 years who received the YFV17D yellow fever vaccine. The V call is TRBV9, the J call TRBJ2-1; TRBD1 might be the D (6 bases). The starting material was PBMCs, obtained 5 days after the yellow fever booster vaccination. The DNA of the CDR3 is TGTGCCAGCAGCGTTACGGACAGTCGAGCGGATATGGATGAGCAGTTCTTC. This sequence encodes CASSVTDSRADMDEQFF.